This T cell receptor beta chain was recorded in a study of relationships among human T cell subsets. Study-level results: A CD4+CD8+ double-positive population could not be excluded by bead sorting. Over 60% of CD8+ cytotoxic sequences came from clones with over 100 reads.

This clonotype occurred a few times. Its antigen remains unknown. From mRNA, alpha and beta CDR3 regions were amplified using semiquantitative ARM-PCR. Tagged nested gene-specific primers were used first, then communal superprimers amplified exponentially. TCRdb itself ran the multiplex PCR reads through MiXCR, one entry per CDR3 protein. This table has around 14,000 distinct CDR3 sequences, 62% appearing once. The CDR3 sequence is 14 residues long. Per germline, CDR1 SEHNR and CDR2 FQNEAQ (reference sequence). Trimming took 7 bases from V and 6 from J, leaving 13 bases between them. The V and J genes are TRBV7-9 and TRBJ2-6; D is uncertain. This sequence originates from a man aged 35-49 years in good health. The sequenced sample consisted of total T cells sorted from blood. Written as DNA, the CDR3 is TGTGCCAGCACCTCAATAGCCGAGGCCAACGTCCTGACTTTC. As protein: CASTSIAEANVLTF.